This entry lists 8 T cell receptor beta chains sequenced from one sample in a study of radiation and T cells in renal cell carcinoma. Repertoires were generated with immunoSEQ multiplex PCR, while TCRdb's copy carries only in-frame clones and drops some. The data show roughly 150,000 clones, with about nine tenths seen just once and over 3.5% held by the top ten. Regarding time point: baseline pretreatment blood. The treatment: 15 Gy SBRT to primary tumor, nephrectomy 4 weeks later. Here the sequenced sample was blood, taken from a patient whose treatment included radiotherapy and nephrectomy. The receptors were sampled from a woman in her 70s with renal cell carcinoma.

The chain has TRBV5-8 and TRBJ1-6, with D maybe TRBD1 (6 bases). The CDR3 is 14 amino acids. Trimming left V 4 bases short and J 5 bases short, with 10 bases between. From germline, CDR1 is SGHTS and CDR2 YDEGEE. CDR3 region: CASSHRVDNSPLHF. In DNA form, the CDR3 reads TGTGCCAGCAGCCACAGGGTCGATAATTCACCCCTCCACTTT.

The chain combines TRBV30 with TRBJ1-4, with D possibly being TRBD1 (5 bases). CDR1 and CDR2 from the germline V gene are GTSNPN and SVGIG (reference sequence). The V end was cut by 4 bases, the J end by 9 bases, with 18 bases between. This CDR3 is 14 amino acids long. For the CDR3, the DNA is TGTGCCTGGACTCCTGTGGAGGGGCTGAAAAAACTGTTTTTT. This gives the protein CAWTPVEGLKKLFF.

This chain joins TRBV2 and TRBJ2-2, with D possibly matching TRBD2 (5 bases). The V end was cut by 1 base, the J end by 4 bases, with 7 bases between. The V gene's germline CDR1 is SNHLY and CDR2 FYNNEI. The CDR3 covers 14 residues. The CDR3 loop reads CASSEVGSTGELFF. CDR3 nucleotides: TGTGCCAGCAGTGAAGTAGGGAGCACCGGGGAGCTGTTTTTT.

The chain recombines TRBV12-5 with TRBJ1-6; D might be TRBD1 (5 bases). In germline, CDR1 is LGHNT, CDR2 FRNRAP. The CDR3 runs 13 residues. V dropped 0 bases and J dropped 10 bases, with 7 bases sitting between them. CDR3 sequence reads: CASGLVQESPLHF. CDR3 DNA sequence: TGTGCTAGTGGTTTGGTACAGGAGTCACCCCTCCACTTT.

The CDR3, as DNA: TGTGCCAGCAGCCCCCCCCCTAGCGGTGGGGGCTCCTACAATGAGCAGTTCTTC. Translated: CASSPPPSGGGSYNEQFF. The rearrangement joins TRBV4-2 to TRBJ2-1; 7 bases fit TRBD2. With V trimmed by 4 bases and J by 0 bases, 12 bases remained unmatched. CDR1 is LGHNA and CDR2 is YNFKEQ in the germline V gene. This CDR3 has 18 amino acids.

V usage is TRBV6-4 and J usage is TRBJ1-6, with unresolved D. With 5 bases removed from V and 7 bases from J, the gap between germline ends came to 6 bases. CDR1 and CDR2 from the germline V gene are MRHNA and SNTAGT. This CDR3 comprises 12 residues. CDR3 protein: CASSFQNSPLHF. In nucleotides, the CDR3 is TGTGCCAGCAGTTTCCAAAATTCACCCCTCCACTTT.

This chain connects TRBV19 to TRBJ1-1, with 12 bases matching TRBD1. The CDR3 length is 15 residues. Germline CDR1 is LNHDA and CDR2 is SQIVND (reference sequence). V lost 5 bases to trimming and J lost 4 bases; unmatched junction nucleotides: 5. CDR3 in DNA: TGTGCCAGTAGTCCTAGGGACAGGGGGCCCACTGAAGCTTTCTTT. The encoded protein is CASSPRDRGPTEAFF.

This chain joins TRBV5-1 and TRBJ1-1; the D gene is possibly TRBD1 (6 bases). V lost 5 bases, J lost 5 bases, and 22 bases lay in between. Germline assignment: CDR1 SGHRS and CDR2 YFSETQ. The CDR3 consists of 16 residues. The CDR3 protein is CASRRDTLSQWTEAFF. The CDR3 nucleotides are TGCGCCAGCAGACGGGACACCCTTTCGCAATGGACTGAAGCTTTCTTT.